This T cell receptor (beta chain) stems from a study of metastatic and nonmetastatic thyroid tumors. Study details: Across blood and tumor or nodule tissue, repertoires from malignant and benign thyroid patients were compared with one another. The study's findings and limits: Malignant thyroid tumors reportedly had TCR beta diversity that was significantly higher than in benign nodules, in blood and tumor.

The CDR3 totals 12 residues. Germline lookup yields CDR1 SNHLY and CDR2 FYNNEI. V shed 7 bases and J shed 2 bases, with 9 bases lying between them. Note on this clone: Its antigen is not identified.

In the authors' workflow: The study took CDR3 differences across clinicopathological groups and made a distant-metastasis classifier for papillary thyroid cancer from them. TCRdb recomputed clones from the PCR reads via MiXCR. In this record, the V and J calls reflect TCRdb's handling and not the investigators' own analysis. The repertoire has 20,000 or so clones, around a third of them found once; the top ten carry 13% to 15%. All patients were treatment-naive before thyroid surgery. The sample was blood. The chain uses TRBV2 and TRBJ2-7, with D hard to call. This TCR came from a female donor with papillary thyroid cancer or a benign thyroid nodule (not recorded which). Some clones in this sample may be carry-over from other donors' samples. The CDR3 region is CASNSETYEQYF. The CDR3 DNA sequence: TGTGCCAGCAATTCAGAGACCTACGAGCAGTACTTC.